This entry is about one TCR beta chain. Its specificity is unknown. The sample is drawn from a study of shared clonotypes between healthy human individuals. Germline assignment: CDR1 DFQATT and CDR2 SNEGSKA (reference sequence). The CDR3 length is 11 residues. Findings and limits, study-wide: What naive subsets generally showed was a larger estimated richness than memory subsets showed.

Deep level was the assay's run setting. In the study's own analysis: Without quality scores, immunoSEQ junctional reads could not be filtered like full-length reads. Generated by immunoSEQ multiplex PCR, the TCRdb table keeps only in-frame clones and is missing some. D and trimming were read from the DNA, whereas the V and J calls and clone size are those reported in that table. The sample includes 1.4 million or so clones, around 98.5% of them seen just once. The sequence derives from a man younger than 40 in good health. The V call is TRBV20-1, the J call TRBJ1-4; D is uncertain. Sequencing input: naive CD4+ T cells sorted from blood. Documented subset: CD45RA+ positively selected. CDR3 DNA: TGCAGCCCATGGTTAATTGAAAAACTGTTTTTT. Its translation: CSPWLIEKLFF.